Below are 8 T cell receptor beta chains sequenced from a single sample in a study of metastatic and nonmetastatic thyroid tumors. TCRdb re-processed the PCR reads through MiXCR. Of several thousand clones listed, roughly two fifths were seen once; the top ten hold 23%. Every patient was untreated before thyroid surgery. Sequenced material: tumor tissue. These receptors originate from a female donor with papillary thyroid cancer or a benign thyroid nodule (not recorded which). Some clones in this sample may be carry-over from other donors' samples.

The chain recombines TRBV20-1 with TRBJ1-2; D remains unclear. The CDR3 sequence is 12 residues long. V gave up 6 bases and J gave up 4 bases, with 12 bases separating them. CDR1 and CDR2 (germline): DFQATT, SNEGSKA (reference sequence). CDR3 in amino acids: CSAEKISYGYTF. The CDR3 region has the DNA TGCAGTGCCGAGAAGATCAGCTATGGCTACACCTTC.

This clone has only a few counts. This chain connects TRBV24-1 to TRBJ1-2; D remains ambiguous. V was pared by 1 base and J by 2 bases, with 7 bases between. Per germline, CDR1 KGHDR and CDR2 SFDVKD. The CDR3 contains 14 residues. CDR3 sequence reads: CATSDFAGNYGYTF. CDR3 nucleotide sequence: TGTGCCACCAGTGATTTCGCCGGAAACTATGGCTACACCTTC.

V gene TRBV19 combines with J gene TRBJ2-3; TRBD2 matches at 15 bases. J lost 0 bases, V lost 5 bases, and 6 bases had no gene match. CDR1 is LNHDA and CDR2 is SQIVND in the germline V gene (reference sequence). The CDR3 is 18 amino acids. CDR3 bases: TGTGCCAGTAGTCCGGGACTAGCGGGAGGAAGGAGCACAGATACGCAGTATTTT. Its translation: CASSPGLAGGRSTDTQYF.

The CDR3 sequence: CASSPTGFTDTQYF. The DNA of the CDR3 is TGTGCCAGCTCACCGACAGGATTCACAGATACGCAGTATTTT. This chain uses TRBV18 with TRBJ2-3, with D possibly being TRBD1 (6 bases). Trimming removed 3 bases from V and 2 bases from J, with 9 bases in between. Germline V gene sequence: CDR1 KGHSH, CDR2 LQKENI. The CDR3 is 14 amino acids.

The chain recombines TRBV3-1 with TRBJ1-6; D not certain. The CDR3 loop spans 12 amino acids. Germline CDR1 and CDR2: LGHDT and YNNKEL (reference sequence). V shed 3 bases and J shed 10 bases, with 7 bases lying between them. The CDR3 region has the DNA TGTGCCAGCAGCCAGGGAGGGTCACCCCTCCACTTT. This encodes CASSQGGSPLHF.

This clone turned up a few times. This chain joins TRBV20-1 and TRBJ2-5, with 8 bases identical to TRBD1. Germline V gene sequence: CDR1 DFQATT, CDR2 SNEGSKA (reference sequence). V lost 0 bases, J lost 2 bases, and 8 bases stayed unmatched. The CDR3 is 16 residues long. CDR3: CSAREDTRGPQETQYF. The DNA of the CDR3 is TGCAGTGCTAGAGAGGATACCAGGGGGCCTCAAGAGACCCAGTACTTC.

The chain joins TRBV30 to TRBJ2-7; 15 bases map to TRBD2. CDR1 is GTSNPN, CDR2 SVGIG, per germline (reference sequence). The CDR3 extends over 17 amino acids. V trimming: 2 bases; J trimming: 0 bases; junction bases outside the gene matches: 5. CDR3 sequence reads: CAWSRGTSGRTSYEQYF. CDR3 DNA: TGTGCCTGGAGTCGGGGGACTAGCGGGAGGACCTCCTACGAGCAGTACTTC.

V gene TRBV18 combines with J gene TRBJ2-1; D ambiguous. CDR1 and CDR2 from the germline V gene are KGHSH and LQKENI. V was cut by 1 base and J by 8 bases, with 18 bases left in between. This CDR3 comprises 16 residues. CDR3 sequence reads: CASSPQGGGLPHEQFF. DNA of the CDR3: TGTGCCAGCTCACCACAGGGTGGTGGCTTACCTCATGAGCAGTTCTTC.